The subject of this entry is one T cell receptor (beta chain). The antigen remains undetermined. The junction shows a germline mismatch at one end, possibly a read error. The data are from a study of Graves' ophthalmopathy and Graves' hyperthyroidism. Study-wide points: A majority of expanded thyroid clonotypes exceeding 0.001 frequency were likewise present in blood. Ophthalmopathy progression prediction by the model yielded a sensitivity of approximately 71% and a specificity of just over 72%.

The CDR3 is made up of 14 amino acids. Looked up from germline, CDR1 is MGHDK and CDR2 is SYGVNS. Patients were left out if they had other autoimmune diseases, uncontrolled infections, pregnancy or lactation. Patients were diagnosed from clinical symptoms, serum thyroxine, TRAb, thyroid ultrasound and orbital computed tomography. RNA transcripts provided the template for amplifying TCR beta CDR3 regions. The workflow started with a first-round RT-PCR run with HTBI primers and then moved on to a second-round multiplex PCR. MiXCR was run by TCRdb on the multiplex PCR reads, yielding one entry per CDR3 protein. The sample has about 740,000 distinct CDR3 sequences, roughly two fifths seen once; the top ten hold less than 55%.

This chain uses TRBV25-1 with TRBJ2-2; D perhaps matches TRBD2 (5 bases). Sequenced: peripheral blood. The sequence derives from an adult man with Graves' ophthalmopathy. CDR3 in DNA: TGTGCCTGCTGGACTCAAGCGAACGCCGGGGAGCTGTTTTTT. As protein: CACWTQANAGELFF.